This is a list of T cell receptor beta chains from one sample in a study of blood T cells in healthy people across ages. A single record per CDR3 protein comes from TCRdb applying MiXCR to the 5' RACE reads. Of 890,000 or so distinct CDR3 sequences in the sample, around 68% were seen once. Sequencing input: blood. The receptors shown here come from a man aged 30 to 45 in good health. CDR3s include the opening cysteine and the closing phenylalanine or tryptophan. Fields, in order: V gene, clone size, D gene, J gene, CDR3 protein, CDR3 DNA. The D gene is left open where the match is weak. Not all rows give a size; the values are once, few, many and, for expanded clones, a class.

TRBV2,-,-,TRBJ1-2,CASSATKLGRAYTF,TGTGCCAGCAGTGCTACAAAACTGGGGAGGGCCTACACCTTC
TRBV4-3,few,TRBD1,TRBJ2-1,CASSQEIRDRPDEQFF,TGCGCCAGCAGCCAAGAAATCAGGGACAGGCCGGATGAGCAGTTCTTC
TRBV7-2,-,TRBD2,TRBJ2-7,CASGLGEGFYEQYF,TGTGCCAGCGGACTAGGTGAGGGATTCTACGAGCAGTACTTC
TRBV27,-,TRBD2,TRBJ2-5,CASTPRTSGGVNNVQYF,TGTGCCAGCACCCCTAGGACTAGCGGGGGGGTAAACAATGTGCAGTACTTC
TRBV7-3,few,TRBD2,TRBJ2-1,CASSLSSGGNNEQFF,TGTGCCAGCAGCTTAAGTAGCGGGGGGAACAATGAGCAGTTCTTC
TRBV4-1,-,-,TRBJ2-7,CASSQEVGNEQYF,TGCGCCAGCAGCCAGGAAGTCGGGAACGAGCAGTACTTC
TRBV7-9,-,TRBD2,TRBJ2-1,CASSPVASGEPLYNEQFF,TGTGCCAGCAGCCCCGTGGCTAGCGGGGAACCTCTCTACAATGAGCAGTTCTTC
TRBV6-6,-,TRBD2,TRBJ2-1,CASAEVPGGVYNEQFF,TGTGCCAGCGCAGAGGTGCCGGGGGGTGTCTACAATGAGCAGTTCTTC
TRBV9,-,-,TRBJ2-2,CASSRASNTGELFF,TGTGCCAGCAGCCGCGCGTCAAACACCGGGGAGCTGTTTTTT
TRBV20-1,-,-,TRBJ2-5,CSANRVEDEQYF,TGCAGTGCAAACAGGGTTGAGGATGAGCAGTACTTC
TRBV27,-,-,TRBJ2-1,CASSLSGPGTYNEQFF,TGTGCCAGCAGTTTATCAGGTCCGGGCACCTACAATGAGCAGTTCTTC
TRBV30,-,-,TRBJ2-1,CAWRVGEQFF,TGTGCCTGGAGGGTGGGAGAGCAGTTCTTC
TRBV6-2/TRBV6-3,-,TRBD2,TRBJ2-1,CASSRAGGPTYNEQFF,TGTGCCAGCAGCAGAGCGGGAGGGCCCACCTACAATGAGCAGTTCTTC
TRBV7-3,-,-,TRBJ2-6,CASSLTRGRGSSGANVLTF,TGTGCCAGCAGCTTAACCCGGGGCAGGGGATCCTCTGGGGCCAACGTCCTGACTTTC
TRBV10-3,few,-,TRBJ2-7,CAISESAMGSEQYF,TGTGCCATCAGTGAGTCGGCTATGGGGTCCGAGCAGTACTTC
TRBV4-3,-,-,TRBJ2-5,CASWTGRHQETQYF,TGCGCCAGCTGGACGGGACGGCACCAAGAGACCCAGTACTTC
TRBV7-3,-,-,TRBJ2-3,CASSWRGPTDTQYF,TGTGCCAGCAGCTGGCGGGGGCCCACAGATACGCAGTATTTT
TRBV7-2,-,-,TRBJ1-2,CANSFYGDGYTF,TGTGCCAACAGCTTTTACGGGGATGGCTACACCTTC
TRBV29-1,-,TRBD1,TRBJ2-7,CSVETGVGEQYF,TGCAGCGTGGAGACAGGGGTAGGCGAGCAGTACTTC
TRBV9,once,TRBD1,TRBJ2-5,CASSLGPGGLGETQYF,TGTGCCAGCAGCCTCGGGCCAGGGGGCTTGGGAGAGACCCAGTACTTC
TRBV9,few,-,TRBJ1-2,CASSVVEGDYGYTF,TGTGCCAGCAGCGTAGTTGAAGGGGACTATGGCTACACCTTC
TRBV29-1,few,-,TRBJ2-7,CSAKNYYEQYF,TGCAGCGCTAAAAACTACTACGAGCAGTACTTC
TRBV6-2/TRBV6-3,-,TRBD1,TRBJ2-7,CASKLVTGPYEQYF,TGTGCCAGCAAATTGGTGACAGGGCCCTACGAGCAGTACTTC
TRBV5-1,-,-,TRBJ1-6,CASSLAASSYNSPLHF,TGCGCCAGCAGCCTGGCGGCGAGCTCCTATAATTCACCCCTCCACTTT
TRBV7-2,-,-,TRBJ2-5,CASRRDWDDRQYF,TGTGCCAGCAGGCGGGACTGGGATGATCGGCAGTACTTC
TRBV4-2,few,-,TRBJ1-1,CASSQGRGPGAREAFF,TGTGCCAGCAGCCAAGGCCGGGGTCCAGGGGCTAGAGAAGCTTTCTTT
TRBV9,-,TRBD2,TRBJ2-1,CASSVEGASGEGFF,TGTGCCAGCAGCGTAGAAGGGGCTAGCGGAGAGGGGTTCTTC
TRBV7-2,-,TRBD1,TRBJ2-7,CASSLGRQGYEQYF,TGTGCCAGCAGCTTAGGAAGACAGGGTTACGAGCAGTACTTC
TRBV7-2,-,-,TRBJ1-5,CASSLSWGAVEQPQHF,TGTGCCAGCAGCTTATCCTGGGGGGCGGTTGAACAGCCCCAGCATTTT
TRBV2,-,TRBD1,TRBJ1-6,CASNLDRGNSLLHF,TGTGCCAGCAACCTTGACAGGGGAAATTCACTCCTCCACTTT
TRBV29-1,-,-,TRBJ1-4,CSVDLDRLYEKLFF,TGCAGCGTTGATCTTGACAGGTTATATGAAAAACTGTTTTTT
TRBV4-1,-,-,TRBJ2-5,CASSQDLAAQETQYF,TGCGCCAGCAGCCAAGATCTAGCCGCCCAAGAGACCCAGTACTTC
TRBV20-1,few,TRBD2,TRBJ2-7,CSAREQPSGGLSSYEQYF,TGCAGTGCTAGAGAACAGCCTAGCGGGGGGCTGAGCTCCTACGAGCAGTACTTC
TRBV9,-,-,TRBJ2-7,CASSVGHRSYEQYF,TGTGCCAGCAGCGTAGGACACCGCTCCTACGAGCAGTACTTC
TRBV6-6,-,TRBD2,TRBJ2-1,CASSYSGLAGGRETQFF,TGTGCCAGCAGTTACTCGGGACTAGCGGGGGGGCGTGAGACCCAGTTCTTC
TRBV20-1,few,TRBD1,TRBJ1-2,CSASRQGSSYGYTF,TGCAGTGCTTCCCGACAGGGGTCGAGCTATGGCTACACCTTC
TRBV4-2,-,-,TRBJ1-3,CASSQAAGGTGNTIYF,TGTGCCAGCAGCCAAGCCGCGGGGGGAACTGGAAACACCATATATTTT
TRBV5-1,-,TRBD1,TRBJ2-5,CTSSSGQILVRTQYF,TGCACCAGCAGCTCGGGACAGATCCTCGTGCGGACCCAGTACTTC
TRBV6-6,-,-,TRBJ2-5,CASSYTQGKQETQYF,TGTGCCAGCAGTTACACGCAAGGGAAACAAGAGACCCAGTACTTC